A single sample is the source of the 18 T cell receptor beta chains below, sequenced in a study of OX40 agonist ivuxolimab in advanced cancers. Here immunoSEQ multiplex PCR was the method, and the copy in TCRdb shows in-frame clones only, minus some. The sample holds about 77,000 clones, approximately 95% seen once. The material sequenced was CD4+ or CD8+ T cells sorted from blood, taken in a trial of the OX40 agonist ivuxolimab. The receptors originated from an adult with an advanced solid tumor such as melanoma, head and neck, liver or kidney cancer.

CDR3 amino acids: CASSVDRWANQETQYF. In nucleotides, the CDR3 is TGTGCCAGCAGTGTCGACCGTTGGGCCAACCAAGAGACCCAGTACTTC. The chain uses TRBV2 and TRBJ2-5; no definite D call. V was shortened by 4 bases and J by 0 bases, with 15 bases between the two germline ends. This CDR3 has 16 residues. CDR1 is SNHLY, CDR2 FYNNEI, per germline.

This chain connects TRBV5-1 to TRBJ2-1; perhaps TRBD1 as D (6 bases). The V gene's germline CDR1 is SGHRS and CDR2 YFSETQ. V was pared by 2 bases and J by 2 bases, with 11 bases between. The length of the CDR3 is 15 residues. The CDR3 DNA reads TGCGCCAGCAGCTTTCCGGGACACCCCTACAATGAGCAGTTCTTC. Translating gives CASSFPGHPYNEQFF.

The chain combines TRBV29-1 with TRBJ1-1, with TRBD1 as a possible D gene (5 bases). Trimming took off 5 bases at V and 4 bases at J, with 17 bases between the two ends. Germline V gene lookup returns CDR1 SQVTM and CDR2 ANQGSEA. The CDR3 runs to 14 residues. CDR3 in amino acids: CSVRLDSGGTEAFF. The CDR3 DNA follows: TGCAGCGTTCGACTTGACAGCGGGGGCACTGAAGCTTTCTTT.

The chain is built from TRBV13 and TRBJ2-5; a possible D gene is TRBD1 (6 bases). Germline V lookup: CDR1 PRHDT, CDR2 FYEKMQ (reference sequence). V was cut by 5 bases and J by 5 bases, with 18 bases left in between. The CDR3 sequence is 15 residues long. As DNA, the CDR3 is TGTGCCAGCAGCCTCTCAGAGGCAGGGGCGGAGACCCAGTACTTC. Translated, it gives CASSLSEAGAETQYF.

The chain uses TRBV5-4 and TRBJ1-1, with D tentatively TRBD1 (6 bases). Trimming removed 2 bases from V and 0 bases from J, with 14 bases in between. Looked up from germline, CDR1 is SGHNT and CDR2 is YYREEE (reference sequence). This CDR3 is 16 amino acids long. The CDR3 reads CASSLGTLRMNTEAFF. In nucleotides, the CDR3 is TGTGCCAGCAGCTTAGGGACACTACGGATGAACACTGAAGCTTTCTTT.

V and J are TRBV2 and TRBJ1-1; 7 bases are shared with TRBD1. The CDR3 has 16 residues. Trimming at V came to 7 bases and at J to 5 bases, leaving 16 bases not matched to a gene. The V gene's germline CDR1 is SNHLY and CDR2 FYNNEI. CDR3 sequence reads: CASTDDTDRRVTEAFF. DNA of the CDR3: TGTGCCAGCACCGATGATACGGACAGGCGCGTAACTGAAGCTTTCTTT.

The CDR3 sequence: CASSPSETVSTPFYEQYF. The CDR3 DNA sequence: TGTGCCAGCAGTCCTAGCGAGACAGTCTCCACTCCCTTCTACGAGCAGTACTTC. This rearrangement joins TRBV7-9 to TRBJ2-7, with D possibly matching TRBD2 (6 bases). This CDR3 is 18 amino acids long. CDR1 SEHNR and CDR2 FQNEAQ come from the germline V gene (reference sequence). Trimming stripped 6 bases from V and 3 bases from J, with 27 bases between.

This chain links TRBV9 with TRBJ2-5; D uncertain. Germline-derived CDR1 and CDR2 are SGDLS and YYNGEE. The V and J ends lost 0 bases and 2 bases respectively, with 11 bases between them. This CDR3 has 15 residues. The CDR3 is CASSVDGSSQETQYF. CDR3 in DNA: TGTGCCAGCAGCGTAGATGGTAGTAGTCAAGAGACCCAGTACTTC.

The gene calls are TRBV4-3 and TRBJ2-3; D might be TRBD2 (5 bases). This CDR3 spans 14 amino acids. Germline V gives CDR1 LGHNA, CDR2 YSLEER. V gave up 4 bases and J gave up 0 bases, with 8 bases separating them. Written as DNA, the CDR3 is TGCGCCAGCAGCCCCCGGGGTAGCACAGATACGCAGTATTTT. The encoded protein is CASSPRGSTDTQYF.

The genes are TRBV28 and TRBJ1-1, with unresolved D. V was trimmed by 2 bases and J by 1 base, leaving 8 bases between them. Germline CDR1 reads MDHEN; CDR2 reads SYDVKM. The CDR3 is 14 residues long. CDR3 DNA sequence: TGTGCCAGCAGTTTACAGGATCCGAACACTGAAGCTTTCTTT. Translating it yields CASSLQDPNTEAFF. The variable domain in full, with the rest retrieved from reference TRBV28 and TRBJ1-1, is DVKVTQSSRYLVKRTGEKVFLECVQDMDHENMFWYRQDPGLGLRLIYFSYDVKMKEKGDIPEGYSVSREKKERFSLILESASTNQTSMYLCASSLQDPNTEAFFGQGTRLTVV.

The V and J genes are TRBV14 and TRBJ2-2; 7 bases are shared with TRBD2. The V segment lost 0 bases and the J segment 3 bases; nucleotides outside the gene matches: 7. CDR3 length equals 17 residues. Germline V gene data show CDR1 as SGHDN and CDR2 as FVKESK. This CDR3 is CASSQESLREYTGELFF. In DNA form, the CDR3 reads TGTGCCAGCAGCCAAGAAAGCTTGCGGGAGTACACCGGGGAGCTGTTTTTT.

The chain is built from TRBV4-1 and TRBJ2-1; 7 nucleotides align to TRBD2. J was trimmed by 0 bases and V by 5 bases; bases with no gene match: 7. The CDR3 has 16 residues. Per the germline V gene, CDR1 is MGHRA and CDR2 is YSYEKL. CDR3 in DNA: TGCGCCAGCAGCGTTCCTAGCGGCAGCTCCTACAATGAGCAGTTCTTC. This sequence encodes CASSVPSGSSYNEQFF.

The chain combines TRBV27 with TRBJ2-7; 10 bases map to TRBD1. V trimming: 3 bases; J trimming: 4 bases; junction bases outside the gene matches: 6. The CDR3 totals 15 residues. CDR1 and CDR2 from the germline V gene are MNHEY and SMNVEV (reference sequence). This CDR3 is CASSFRGTGVYEQYF. In nucleotides, the CDR3 is TGTGCCAGCAGTTTTCGAGGGACAGGGGTGTACGAGCAGTACTTC.

As concerns this clone: Other DNA sequences of this sample code for an identical CDR3. This chain uses TRBV27 with TRBJ2-7; D gene unclear. CDR3 length equals 12 residues. The V gene's germline CDR1 is MNHEY and CDR2 SMNVEV (reference sequence). V lost 2 bases to trimming and J lost 3 bases, with 5 bases between them. CDR3 nucleotides: TGTGCCAGCAGTTTAGGCGGCTACGAGCAGTACTTC. Protein product: CASSLGGYEQYF.

CDR3 protein: CASSGGGRAEVGSPLHF. In DNA, the CDR3 is TGTGCCAGCAGCGGAGGGGGCAGGGCCGAGGTTGGTTCACCCCTCCACTTT. This rearrangement joins TRBV5-5 to TRBJ1-6, with TRBD1 identical over 7 bases. There are 17 residues in the CDR3. V lost 4 bases to trimming and J lost 9 bases; unmatched junction nucleotides: 16. Germline values: CDR1 SGHKS, CDR2 YYEKEE (reference sequence).

V is TRBV7-9 and J is TRBJ2-7; a weak D match, TRBD2 (7 bases). From germline, CDR1 is SEHNR and CDR2 FQNEAQ (reference sequence). The CDR3 sequence is 16 residues long. The ends were cut back, 5 bases at V and 0 bases at J, with 17 bases in the middle. The CDR3 region is CASSPKGGESSYEQYF. The CDR3 DNA sequence: TGTGCCAGCAGCCCTAAAGGGGGGGAGAGCTCCTACGAGCAGTACTTC.

The rearrangement links TRBV4-2 to TRBJ2-1; 7 bases map to TRBD1. This CDR3 is 16 amino acids long. With V trimmed by 0 bases and J by 2 bases, 4 bases remained unmatched. Germline CDR1 is LGHNA and CDR2 is YNFKEQ. DNA for the CDR3: TGTGCCAGCAGCCAAGATAGTACAGGGGCCTACAATGAGCAGTTCTTC. It specifies CASSQDSTGAYNEQFF.

In the case of this clone: This CDR3 is also generated by other DNA sequences in the sample. The V call is TRBV27, the J call TRBJ2-1; no clear D gene. The germline gives CDR1 MNHEY, CDR2 SMNVEV (reference sequence). The CDR3 covers 11 residues. Trimming left V 1 base short and J 5 bases short, with 0 bases between. For the CDR3, the DNA is TGTGCCAGCAGTTTATACAATGAGCAGTTCTTC. It translates to CASSLYNEQFF.